The rows below give T cell receptor beta chains drawn from one sample of a study of human T cells and chemical hapten exposure. TCRdb re-called the RACE reads with MiXCR, one entry per CDR3 protein. This table has some 98,000 distinct CDR3 sequences, roughly 10% appearing once. The sample here was whole blood, taken in connection with sensitization to the hapten diphenylcyclopropenone (DPC). The receptors shown here come from a woman in her fifties or sixties with alopecia areata. Some clones in this sample may be carry-over from other donors' samples. CDR3s include the opening cysteine and the closing phenylalanine or tryptophan. The D gene is left open where the match is weak. Clone size is stated in some rows and not others, as once, few, many or a class when expanded.

CASSLESGYEQYF TGCGCCAGCAGCTTGGAGTCCGGATACGAGCAGTACTTC many TRBV5-1 . TRBJ2-7
CSAKITNNEQFF TGCAGTGCTAAAATCACCAACAATGAGCAGTTCTTC few TRBV20-1 . TRBJ2-1
CASSGTGTPYSNQPQHF TGCGCCAGCAGCGGAACAGGAACCCCTTATAGCAATCAGCCCCAGCATTTT . TRBV5-1 . TRBJ1-5
CASAAADTQYF TGCGCCAGCGCGGCGGCAGATACGCAGTATTTT many TRBV10-2 . TRBJ2-3
CASSLWTPSTDTQYF TGTGCCAGCAGTTTATGGACCCCTAGCACAGATACGCAGTATTTT many TRBV27 . TRBJ2-3
CASSAFDRGADEQYF TGTGCCAGCAGTGCATTCGACAGGGGAGCGGACGAGCAGTACTTC many TRBV6-5 TRBD1 TRBJ2-7
CASSTTVLAGSITDTQYF TGTGCCAGCTCGACCACCGTCCTAGCGGGGTCAATCACAGATACGCAGTATTTT few TRBV18 TRBD2 TRBJ2-3
CSVAARGPYNEQFF TGCAGCGTTGCGGCACGGGGCCCCTACAATGAGCAGTTCTTC . TRBV29-1 . TRBJ2-1
CASSLSWGVAGELFF TGTGCCAGCAGCCTCTCATGGGGTGTAGCCGGGGAGCTGTTTTTT many TRBV7-3 . TRBJ2-2
CASSHLTGASEAFF TGCGCCAGCAGCCATCTCACAGGGGCCTCTGAAGCTTTCTTT . TRBV4-1 TRBD1 TRBJ1-1
CASSRGTGGNTEAFF TGTGCCAGCAGCCGAGGGACAGGGGGCAACACTGAAGCTTTCTTT many TRBV3-1 TRBD1 TRBJ1-1
CAWSGQPYEQYF TGTGCCTGGTCCGGACAGCCTTACGAGCAGTACTTC many TRBV30 . TRBJ2-7
CASSSINTGRGNQPQHF TGTGCCAGCAGTTCCATCAACACAGGGAGGGGAAATCAGCCCCAGCATTTT many TRBV12-3/TRBV12-4 . TRBJ1-5
CASSEEVYFQHF TGTGCCAGCAGTGAAGAGGTGTACTTTCAGCATTTT few TRBV2 . TRBJ1-5
CASSFLDRGEYEQYF TGTGCCAGCAGCTTTTTGGACAGGGGGGAATACGAGCAGTACTTC . TRBV11-1 TRBD1 TRBJ2-7
CASIDQGTNTGELFF TGTGCCAGCATCGACCAGGGGACGAACACCGGGGAGCTGTTTTTT few TRBV28 . TRBJ2-2
CASSSGTPLHF TGTGCCAGCAGCTCGGGAACACCCCTCCACTTT few TRBV5-6 . TRBJ1-6
CASSAGQGATGELFF TGCGCCAGCAGCGCTGGACAGGGGGCCACCGGGGAGCTGTTTTTT many TRBV5-1 TRBD1 TRBJ2-2
CASSLSGGLGTEAFF TGCGCCAGCAGCTTGTCCGGAGGGTTGGGCACTGAAGCTTTCTTT many TRBV5-1 . TRBJ1-1
CSAWDRGTPSAFF TGCAGTGCCTGGGACAGGGGTACCCCCAGCGCTTTCTTT few TRBV20-1 TRBD1 TRBJ1-1
CSAGDPRGGNGYTF TGCAGTGCCGGAGACCCCCGGGGGGGGAATGGCTACACCTTC many TRBV20-1 . TRBJ1-2
CSVEEGYGYTF TGCAGCGTTGAAGAGGGCTATGGCTACACCTTC . TRBV29-1 . TRBJ1-2